The sequence of this T cell receptor (beta chain) was determined in a study of tumor-infiltrating lymphocytes in localized non-small cell lung cancer. Broader study findings: Not all patients were TCR sequenced, owing to tissue quantity. IM1 and IM2 tumors showed no difference in T-cell fraction. Different pieces of the same tissue were used for each assay.

CDR1 KGHSH and CDR2 LQKENI come from the germline V gene. The CDR3 runs 13 residues. Between the trimmed V and J ends, which lost 3 bases and 5 bases, there was a span of 10 bases. Sequenced by immunoSEQ multiplex PCR; TCRdb stores in-frame clones only, minus some. Here the sample spans 13,000 or so clones, about 79% being singletons. This clone was counted only a few times. Antigen unknown. Sequencing used lung tumor tissue. V gene TRBV18 combines with J gene TRBJ1-1; TRBD1 is a possible D gene (5 bases). The receptor was isolated from a human donor with non-small cell lung cancer. The CDR3 sequence is CASSPQGLTEAFF. The CDR3 DNA follows: TGTGCCAGCTCACCGCAGGGTTTGACTGAAGCTTTCTTT.